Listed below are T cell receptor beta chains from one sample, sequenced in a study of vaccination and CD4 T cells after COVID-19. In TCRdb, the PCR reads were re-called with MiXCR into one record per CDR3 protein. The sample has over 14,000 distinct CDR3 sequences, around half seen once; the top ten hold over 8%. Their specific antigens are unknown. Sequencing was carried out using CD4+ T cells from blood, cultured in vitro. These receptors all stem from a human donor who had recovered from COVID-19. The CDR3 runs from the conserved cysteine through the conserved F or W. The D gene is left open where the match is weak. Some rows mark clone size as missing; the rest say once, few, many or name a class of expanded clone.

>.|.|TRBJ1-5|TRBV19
TGTGCCAGTAGTATAGCGGGGGAGAGGGTTCAGCCCCAGCATTTT
CASSIAGERVQPQHF
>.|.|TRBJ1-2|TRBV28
TGTGCCAGCAGCCCCGTGGGTCCTGGCTACACCTTC
CASSPVGPGYTF
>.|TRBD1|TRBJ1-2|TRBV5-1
TGCGCCAGCAGCTTGCCAGAAACAGGGGGCGCCTATGGCTACACCTTC
CASSLPETGGAYGYTF
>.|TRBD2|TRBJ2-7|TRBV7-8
TGTGCCAGCAGAACCGGGACTAATTCCTACGAGCAGTACTTC
CASRTGTNSYEQYF
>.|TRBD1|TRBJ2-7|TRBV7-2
TGTGCCAGCAGCTTACAGGGGGCAAGCTACGAGCAGTACTTC
CASSLQGASYEQYF
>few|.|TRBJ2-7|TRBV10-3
TGTGCCATCAGTCTGTCGACAGCCGCCCCCCGATACGAGCAGTACTTC
CAISLSTAAPRYEQYF
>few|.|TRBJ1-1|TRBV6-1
TGTGCCAGCAGTGAAGCCGACAGCCGGGATAACACTGAAGCTTTCTTT
CASSEADSRDNTEAFF
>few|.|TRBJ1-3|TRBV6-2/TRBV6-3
TGTGCCAGCAGTTACGTACAGACTGGAAACACCATATATTTT
CASSYVQTGNTIYF
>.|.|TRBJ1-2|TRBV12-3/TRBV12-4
TGTGCCAGCAGTTTACGTGGGGCGTTTGGCTACACCTTC
CASSLRGAFGYTF
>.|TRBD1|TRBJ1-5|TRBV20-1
TGCAGTGCTAGAGATAGCGGGACAGGGGGCGCAGGTTTTCAGCCCCAGCATTTT
CSARDSGTGGAGFQPQHF
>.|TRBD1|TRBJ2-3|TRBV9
TGTGCCAGCAGCGTAACCTTGGGACAGACGCAGTATTTT
CASSVTLGQTQYF
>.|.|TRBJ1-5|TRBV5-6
TGTGCCAGCAGCTTGGGTCCGACCGGCCCTCAGCCCCAGCATTTT
CASSLGPTGPQPQHF
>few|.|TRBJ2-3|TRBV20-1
TGCAGTGCTAGATCTAGCACAGATACGCAGTATTTT
CSARSSTDTQYF
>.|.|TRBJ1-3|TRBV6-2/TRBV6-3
TGTGCCAGCAGGGATGTAGGACCTGGAAACACCATATATTTT
CASRDVGPGNTIYF
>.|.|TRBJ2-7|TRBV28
TGTGCCAGCAGTTTAGCGGGTGTTGGCAGGACATACGAGCAGTACTTC
CASSLAGVGRTYEQYF
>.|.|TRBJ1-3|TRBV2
TGTGCCAGCAGTGACAGGGGAGGCTGGTCTGGAAACACCATATATTTT
CASSDRGGWSGNTIYF
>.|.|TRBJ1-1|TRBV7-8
TGTGCCAGCAGCTTAGTAGGTCTCATGAACACTGAAGCTTTCTTT
CASSLVGLMNTEAFF
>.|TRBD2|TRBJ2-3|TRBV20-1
TGCAGTGCTTCGATACTAGCGGGGGCGGCAGATACGCAGTATTTT
CSASILAGAADTQYF
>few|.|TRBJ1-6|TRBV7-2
TGTGCCAGCAGCTTTGGGGTTTCCTATAATTCACCCCTCCACTTT
CASSFGVSYNSPLHF
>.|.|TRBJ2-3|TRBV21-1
TGTGCCAGCAGGCCGGGACAGGGGGCACCAGATACGCAGTATTTT
CASRPGQGAPDTQYF
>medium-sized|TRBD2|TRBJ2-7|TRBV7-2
TGTGCCAGCAGCTCTGGACTAGCGGGAGGCGAGCAGTACTTC
CASSSGLAGGEQYF
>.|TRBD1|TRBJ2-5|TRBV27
TGTGCCAGCAGGCAGGGGGCCGGAGAGACCCAGTACTTC
CASRQGAGETQYF
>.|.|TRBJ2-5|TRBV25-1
TGTGCCAGCAGTGAAGGGGTAGGGGGTGTCGAAGTGGAGACCCAGTACTTC
CASSEGVGGVEVETQYF
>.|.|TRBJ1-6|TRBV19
TGTGCCAGTAGTAAGTCGGTCTCCTATAATTCACCCCTCCACTTT
CASSKSVSYNSPLHF
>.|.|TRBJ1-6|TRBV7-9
TGTGCCAGCAGCCAGACCAGGAACTATAATTCACCCCTCCACTTT
CASSQTRNYNSPLHF
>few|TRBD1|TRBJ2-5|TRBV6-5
TGTGCCAGCAGTTATGGGGACAGGGTTGAGACCCAGTACTTC
CASSYGDRVETQYF
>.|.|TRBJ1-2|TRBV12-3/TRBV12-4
TGTGCCAGCAGTTTTGGCTGGGGCTCGCCTGGCTACACCTTC
CASSFGWGSPGYTF